This T cell receptor beta chain appears in the sequencing data of a study of T cells after yellow fever vaccination. This clonotype was found a few times. TCRdb reprocessed the 5' RACE reads with MiXCR, giving one entry per CDR3 protein. The profile shows around 530,000 distinct CDR3 sequences, roughly a sixth of them singletons. The germline V gene has CDR1 KGHSH and CDR2 LQKENI. Trimming pared 2 bases from V and 4 bases from J, leaving 14 bases between. The CDR3 length is 15 residues. The material sequenced was PBMCs, taken about 5 days after the first yellow fever vaccination. The V gene is TRBV18, the J gene TRBJ1-2; a weak D match, TRBD1 (6 bases). This TCR was sampled from a man aged 18-30 years who received the YFV17D yellow fever vaccine. The CDR3 region has the DNA TGTGCCAGCTCACCAGACGAACAGGGTCGCTATGGCTACACCTTC. Translated, it gives CASSPDEQGRYGYTF. Combining the CDR3 with reference TRBV18 and TRBJ1-2 gives the whole variable domain NAGVMQNPRHLVRRRGQEARLRCSPMKGHSHVYWYRQLPEEGLKFMVYLQKENIIDESGMPKERFSAEFPKEGPSILRIQQVVRGDSAAYFCASSPDEQGRYGYTFGSGTRLTVV.